The next 19 T cell receptor beta chains were all read from a single sample in a study of patients and donors after allogeneic stem cell transplantation (dated by TCRdb to 2018 to 2020). Library method: RT-PCR. TCRdb lists the instrument as NextSeq 550. The public reads were run again by TCRdb, first through fastp at Q25 and then through MiXCR, and only productive beta chains were kept. Each record represents a unique CDR3 protein, reported with the most common genes and DNA among its rows. The table for this sample lists approximately 160,000 distinct CDR3 sequences; 20% to 25% of them were counted only once. The ten largest clones represent roughly a quarter of the sample. Sequencing was performed on blood, either unsorted or a sorted T cell fraction (not recorded which). The receptor source for this set is a human donor who was either an allogeneic HSCT recipient or a stem cell or donor lymphocyte infusion donor (not recorded which). It is not recorded whose cells these are; they may come from a transplant donor.

This clonotype showed up just a few times. This sequence joins TRBV7-2 and TRBJ1-2; D is undetermined. Trimming left V 3 bases short and J 8 bases short, with 16 bases between. The CDR3 loop spans 14 amino acids. Germline V gives CDR1 SGHTA, CDR2 FQGNSA. Here the CDR3 DNA reads TGTGCCAGCAGCTTCCCCGCGGGGATCGGAGGCTACACCTTC. Its protein product is CASSFPAGIGGYTF.

The table lists this clonotype with a few counts. The chain couples TRBV12-3 or TRBV12-4 to TRBJ2-7, with 7 positions matching TRBD2. The CDR3 length is 14 residues. The V segment lost 3 bases and the J segment 6 bases; nucleotides outside the gene matches: 8. The CDR3 nucleotides read TGTGCCAGCAGTTTGGCGGGAGTAGGTCTCGAGCAGTACTTC. It yields the protein CASSLAGVGLEQYF.

The chain uses TRBV29-1 and TRBJ2-7; either TRBD1 or TRBD2 may supply D (5 bases each). CDR3 length equals 14 residues. Germline V CDR1 and CDR2: SQVTM, ANQGSEA. V lost 5 bases to trimming and J lost 0 bases, with 14 bases between them. This CDR3 is CSVSGTQSSYEQYF. CDR3 nucleotides: TGCAGCGTTTCCGGGACCCAAAGCTCCTACGAGCAGTACTTC.

This clonotype was seen a few times. The chain joins TRBV9 to TRBJ1-2; tentatively, D is TRBD1 (5 bases). Germline CDR1 and CDR2: SGDLS and YYNGEE. The CDR3 is 15 residues long. The ends were cut back, 3 bases at V and 4 bases at J, with 16 bases in the middle. CDR3 DNA sequence: TGTGCCAGCAGCGGACTCAAAGGGGTGGGCTATGGCTACACCTTC. Encoded protein: CASSGLKGVGYGYTF.

The rearrangement joins TRBV6-5 to TRBJ2-2, with TRBD1 as a possible D gene (6 bases). Trimming took 4 bases from V and 5 from J, leaving 11 bases between them. Germline V gene data show CDR1 as MNHEY and CDR2 as SVGAGI. The CDR3 spans 14 residues. The CDR3 loop reads CASSSLGGTGELFF. Written as DNA, the CDR3 is TGTGCCAGCAGTTCACTAGGGGGTACCGGGGAGCTGTTTTTT.

This clonotype was recorded only once. The chain combines TRBV20-1 with TRBJ2-1, with 8 nucleotides matching TRBD2. The junction had 3 bases not matched to a gene; V was cut back by 3 bases and J by 5 bases. This CDR3 region has 13 residues. Germline CDR1 and CDR2: DFQATT and SNEGSKA (reference sequence). CDR3 loop: CSASVLADNEQFF. The CDR3 DNA follows: TGCAGTGCTAGCGTACTAGCGGACAATGAGCAGTTCTTC.

This clonotype was observed a few times. The chain couples TRBV4-1 to TRBJ1-6; possible D gene TRBD1, 6 bases. The CDR3 consists of 13 residues. V lost 5 bases and J lost 14, with 16 bases in between. Germline CDR1 is MGHRA and CDR2 is YSYEKL. CDR3 region: CASSEGGGTTLHF. The CDR3 DNA reads TGCGCCAGCAGCGAAGGGGGGGGAACGACCCTCCACTTT.

A few counts support this clonotype. This rearrangement joins TRBV6-5 to TRBJ1-6; D is uncertain. Germline values: CDR1 MNHEY, CDR2 SVGAGI. The CDR3 has 12 residues. The V end lost 0 bases, the J end lost 12 bases, and 6 bases lay between the germline ends. Here the CDR3 DNA reads TGTGCCAGCAGTTACTCCTTGGGACCCCTCCACTTT. It is translated as CASSYSLGPLHF.

The chain links TRBV21-1 to TRBJ1-5; the table gives TRBD1 as D, unverified against the DNA. TRBV21-1 is reported as a pseudogene. The CDR3 sequence is 16 residues long. The CDR3 nucleotides read TGTGCCAGCACCCACCCGGACAGGGGCGGCGATCAGCCCCAGCATTTT. It codes for CASTHPDRGGDQPQHF.

This clonotype was counted a few times. The V call is TRBV5-1, the J call TRBJ2-7, with TRBD2 identical over 14 bases. The CDR3 length is 18 residues. The germline CDR1 and CDR2 sequences are SGHRS and YFSETQ. J was trimmed by 2 bases and V by 0 bases; bases with no gene match: 7. The CDR3 coding sequence is TGCGCCAGCAGCTTGGGACTAGCGGGGGGGCCGAGCGCCTACGAGCAGTACTTC. It codes for CASSLGLAGGPSAYEQYF.

This clonotype has more than one count but fewer than ten. V usage is TRBV20-1 and J usage is TRBJ2-1, with a tentative D call TRBD2 (5 bases). V lost 3 bases to trimming and J lost 8 bases, with 14 bases between them. The length of the CDR3 is 13 residues. The germline CDR1 and CDR2 sequences are DFQATT and SNEGSKA (reference sequence). CDR3 loop: CSASGIPGYEQFF. Here the CDR3 DNA reads TGCAGTGCTAGTGGTATCCCGGGGTATGAGCAGTTCTTC.

This clonotype is a singleton in its sample. The CDR3 spells CASKRSGDTGELFF. As DNA, the CDR3 is TGTGCCAGTAAACGATCAGGGGACACCGGGGAGCTGTTTTTT. The chain links TRBV19 to TRBJ2-2; TRBD1 is a possible D gene (6 bases). Trimming left V 7 bases short and J 3 bases short, with 12 bases between. Germline lookup yields CDR1 LNHDA and CDR2 SQIVND (reference sequence). This CDR3 has 14 amino acids.

This clonotype has just one count. The chain joins TRBV5-6 to TRBJ2-7; a possible D gene is TRBD2 (7 bases). The CDR3 is made up of 12 amino acids. Germline loops: CDR1 SGHDT, CDR2 YYEEEE. Trimming took 4 bases from V and 12 from J, leaving 17 bases between them. The DNA of the CDR3 is TGTGCCAGCAGCACGGGGGGCCCCACTGCGTACTTC. Protein: CASSTGGPTAYF.

This clonotype was found a few times. The chain carries TRBV29-1 and TRBJ1-2, with D possibly TRBD1 on 6 matching bases. There are 17 residues in the CDR3. With 7 bases removed from V and 0 bases from J, the gap between germline ends came to 24 bases. Germline V lookup: CDR1 SQVTM, CDR2 ANQGSEA. The CDR3 DNA follows: TGCAGCGCCGATTTAGGGGGAGGGAAGTCTCCTAACTATGGCTACACCTTC. Residues: CSADLGGGKSPNYGYTF.

The chain couples TRBV9 to TRBJ2-7; 9 nucleotides align to TRBD2. Losses at the gene ends were 1 base for V and 5 bases for J; bases not matched to a gene: 10. Germline V gene sequence: CDR1 SGDLS, CDR2 YYNGEE. This CDR3 is built from 16 residues. This CDR3 reads CASSVSSGALLHEQYF. CDR3 bases: TGTGCCAGCAGCGTATCTAGCGGGGCTCTTTTACACGAGCAGTACTTC.

The V gene is TRBV12-3 or TRBV12-4, the J gene TRBJ2-3; TRBD1 matches at 8 bases. The junction had 6 bases not matched to a gene; V was cut back by 5 bases and J by 5 bases. The CDR3 covers 14 residues. CDR3 sequence reads: CASSDYTGGDTQYF. In DNA form, the CDR3 reads TGTGCCAGCAGTGACTACACAGGGGGAGATACGCAGTATTTT.

The genes are TRBV20-1 and TRBJ2-7, with 8 bases matching TRBD1. V was clipped by 5 bases and J by 0 bases; unmatched bases: 6. This CDR3 has 14 amino acids. CDR1 and CDR2 (germline): DFQATT, SNEGSKA (reference sequence). The CDR3 DNA reads TGCAGTGCTTATCGGACAGGGAGCTCCTACGAGCAGTACTTC. This codes for CSAYRTGSSYEQYF.

This clonotype was seen a handful of times. The J gene is TRBJ1-4, the V gene TRBV20-1, with TRBD1 matching 7 bases. J gave up 13 bases and V 0 bases, and 5 bases lay outside the gene matches. This CDR3 is 12 amino acids long. CDR1 is DFQATT and CDR2 is SNEGSKA in the germline V gene (reference sequence). The CDR3 region is CSAREGRDRLFF. In nucleotides, the CDR3 is TGCAGTGCTAGAGAGGGACGGGACAGACTGTTTTTT.

V gene TRBV10-3 combines with J gene TRBJ1-2; D perhaps matches TRBD1 (5 bases). The germline V gene has CDR1 ENHRY and CDR2 SYGVKD. The CDR3 totals 14 residues. The V gene lost 3 bases and the J gene lost 2 bases, with 10 bases spanning the gap. In DNA, the CDR3 is TGTGCCATCAGTGATCCAGGGTACAACTATGGCTACACCTTC. It translates to CAISDPGYNYGYTF.